This TCR delta chain was profiled in a study of γδ T cells in repeated Plasmodium falciparum infection. This clone has a handful of counts. A read error is the likely source, as a far larger clone sits one nucleotide away. The length of the CDR3 is 17 residues. The V gene's germline CDR1 is TSWWSYY and CDR2 QGS. Gammadelta T cells were flow-sorted from PBMC into Vgamma9/Vdelta2+ and Vdelta2-negative populations for bulk analysis. TCRdb re-called clones from the multiplex PCR reads via CATT. The table lists some 51,000 delta-chain clones, around 2% of them singletons. The J gene was not called, though the V gene is TRDV1; the table's D call, TRDD3, was not checked against the DNA. The TCR originated in a pool of human donors (malaria-infected and uninfected, not separated). Sequencing was carried out using gamma-delta T cells from blood. The CDR3 DNA is TGTGCTCTTGGGGAAAATGGTTTGTTCTCCTGCTCCGATAAGCTCATCTTT. Translation: CALGENGLFSCSDKLIF.